This paragraph reports one T cell receptor (beta chain). Using immunoSEQ multiplex PCR, the repertoire was profiled, and TCRdb retains in-frame clones only, with some absent. Of 170,000 or so clones listed, over 50% were seen once; the top ten hold 8.5% to 12%. These data come from a study of shared clonotypes between healthy human individuals. This TCR derives from a man aged 25-40 years in good health. What was sequenced was memory CD4+ T cells sorted from blood. The subset denotes: CD45RA-negative fraction.

The CDR3 loop is CTSSQVHLVTDNEQFF. In DNA form, the CDR3 reads TGCACCAGCAGCCAAGTCCATCTGGTTACTGACAATGAGCAGTTCTTC. The chain links TRBV1 to TRBJ2-1; the tabulated D call, TRBD2, remains unverified against the DNA. TRBV1 is deemed a pseudogene. CDR3 length: 16 amino acids.